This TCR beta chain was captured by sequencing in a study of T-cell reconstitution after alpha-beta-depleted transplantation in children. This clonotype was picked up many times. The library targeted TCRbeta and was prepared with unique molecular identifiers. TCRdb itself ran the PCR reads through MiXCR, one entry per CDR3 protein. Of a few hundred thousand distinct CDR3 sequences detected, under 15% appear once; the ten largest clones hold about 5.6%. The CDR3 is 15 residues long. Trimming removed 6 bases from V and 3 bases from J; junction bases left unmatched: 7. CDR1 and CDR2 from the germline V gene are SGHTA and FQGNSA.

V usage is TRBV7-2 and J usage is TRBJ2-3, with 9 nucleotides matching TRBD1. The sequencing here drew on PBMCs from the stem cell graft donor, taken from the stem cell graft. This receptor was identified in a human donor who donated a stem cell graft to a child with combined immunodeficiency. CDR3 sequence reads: CASRPDRGRTDTQYF. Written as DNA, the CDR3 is TGTGCCAGCAGGCCTGACAGGGGGAGAACAGATACGCAGTATTTT.